This TCR beta chain comes out of a study of human T cells and chemical hapten exposure. The CDR3 has 13 amino acids. V lost 3 bases, J lost 5 bases, and 5 bases stayed unmatched. From germline, CDR1 is DFQATT and CDR2 SNEGSKA (reference sequence). TCRdb independently ran MiXCR on the RACE reads; one entry per CDR3 protein. Counted here are some 93,000 distinct CDR3 sequences, approximately 9% occurring once; the ten biggest clones make up 2.5% to 3%. This clonotype was picked up many times. The time point is: healthy volunteer bleed at 2 weeks. Unseparated into fractions, whole blood served as the source from which total RNA was extracted.

The rearrangement links TRBV20-1 to TRBJ2-5, with 8 bases aligning to TRBD1. This TCR came from a female donor in good health. Some clones in this sample may be carry-over from other donors' samples. Sequenced input: whole blood. CDR3 nucleotide sequence: TGCAGTGCTAGGGTGACAGGGGTTGAGACCCAGTACTTC. It codes for CSARVTGVETQYF.